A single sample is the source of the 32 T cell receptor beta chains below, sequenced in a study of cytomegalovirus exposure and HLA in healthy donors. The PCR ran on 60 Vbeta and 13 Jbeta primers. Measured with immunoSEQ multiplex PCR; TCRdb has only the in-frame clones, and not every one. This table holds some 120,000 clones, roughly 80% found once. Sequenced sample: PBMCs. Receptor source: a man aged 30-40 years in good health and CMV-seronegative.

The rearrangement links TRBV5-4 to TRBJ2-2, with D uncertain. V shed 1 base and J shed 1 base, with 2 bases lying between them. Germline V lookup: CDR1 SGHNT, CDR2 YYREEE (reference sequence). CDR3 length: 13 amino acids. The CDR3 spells CASSLQNTGELFF. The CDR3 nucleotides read TGTGCCAGCAGCTTGCAGAACACCGGGGAGCTGTTTTTT.

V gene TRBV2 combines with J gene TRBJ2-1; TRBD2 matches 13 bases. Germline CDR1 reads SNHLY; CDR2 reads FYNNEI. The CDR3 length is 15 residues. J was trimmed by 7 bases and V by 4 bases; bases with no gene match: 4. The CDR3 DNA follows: TGTGCCAGCAGTGGGACTAGCGGGAGCACTAATGAGCAGTTCTTC. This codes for CASSGTSGSTNEQFF.

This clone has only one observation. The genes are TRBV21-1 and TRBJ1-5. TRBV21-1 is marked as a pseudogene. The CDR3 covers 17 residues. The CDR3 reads CASSKAQGRASNQPQHF. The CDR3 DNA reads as TGTGCCAGCAGCAAAGCGCAGGGGAGGGCGAGCAATCAGCCCCAGCATTTT.

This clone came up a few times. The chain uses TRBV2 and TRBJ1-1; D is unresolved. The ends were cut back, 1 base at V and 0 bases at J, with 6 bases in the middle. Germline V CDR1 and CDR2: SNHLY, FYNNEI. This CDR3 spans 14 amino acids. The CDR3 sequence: CASSEDRLNTEAFF. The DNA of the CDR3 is TGTGCCAGCAGTGAAGACAGACTGAACACTGAAGCTTTCTTT.

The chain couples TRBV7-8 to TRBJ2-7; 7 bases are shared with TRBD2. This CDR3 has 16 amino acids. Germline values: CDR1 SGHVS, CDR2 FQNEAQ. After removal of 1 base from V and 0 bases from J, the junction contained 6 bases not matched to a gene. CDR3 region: CASSLVAGVPSYEQYF. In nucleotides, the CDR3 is TGTGCCAGCAGCTTAGTTGCGGGAGTACCCTCCTACGAGCAGTACTTC.

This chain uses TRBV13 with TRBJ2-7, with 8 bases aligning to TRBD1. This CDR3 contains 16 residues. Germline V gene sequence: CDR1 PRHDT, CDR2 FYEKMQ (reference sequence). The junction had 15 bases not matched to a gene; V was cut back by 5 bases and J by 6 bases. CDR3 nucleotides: TGTGCCAGCAGCCAGGACAGGGCGGCTTTTTCTTCCGAGCAGTACTTC. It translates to CASSQDRAAFSSEQYF.

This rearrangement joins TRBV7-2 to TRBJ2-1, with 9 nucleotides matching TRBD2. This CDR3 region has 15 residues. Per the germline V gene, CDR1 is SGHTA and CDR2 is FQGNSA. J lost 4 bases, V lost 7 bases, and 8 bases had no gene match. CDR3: CASTLRLAGYNEQFF. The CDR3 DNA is TGTGCCAGCACCCTCAGGCTAGCGGGGTACAATGAGCAGTTCTTC.

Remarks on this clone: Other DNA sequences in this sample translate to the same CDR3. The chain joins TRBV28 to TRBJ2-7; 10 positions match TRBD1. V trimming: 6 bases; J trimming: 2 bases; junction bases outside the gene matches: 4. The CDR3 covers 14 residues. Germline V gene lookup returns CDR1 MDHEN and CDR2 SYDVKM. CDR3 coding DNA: TGTGCCAGCAGCCTTGGACAGGGGGCCTACGAGCAGTACTTC. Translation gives CASSLGQGAYEQYF.

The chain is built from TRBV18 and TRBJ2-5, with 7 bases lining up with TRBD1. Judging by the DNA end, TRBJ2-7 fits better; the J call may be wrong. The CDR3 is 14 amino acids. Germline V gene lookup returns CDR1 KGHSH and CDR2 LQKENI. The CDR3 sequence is CASSPGQSSYEQYF. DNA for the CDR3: TGTGCCAGCTCACCGGGACAGAGCTCCTACGAGCAGTACTTC.

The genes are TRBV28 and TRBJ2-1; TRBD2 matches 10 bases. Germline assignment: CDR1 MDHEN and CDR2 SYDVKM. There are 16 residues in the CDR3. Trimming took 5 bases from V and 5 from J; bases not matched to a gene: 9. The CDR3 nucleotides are TGTGCCAGCAGTCACCTAGCGGGAGAAGGGAACAATGAGCAGTTCTTC. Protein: CASSHLAGEGNNEQFF.

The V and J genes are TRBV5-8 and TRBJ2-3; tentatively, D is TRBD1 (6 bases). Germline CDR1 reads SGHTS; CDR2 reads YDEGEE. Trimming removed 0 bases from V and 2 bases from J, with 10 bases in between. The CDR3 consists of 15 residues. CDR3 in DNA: TGTGCCAGCAGCTTGGGGCAGGGGATCACAGATACGCAGTATTTT. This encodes CASSLGQGITDTQYF.

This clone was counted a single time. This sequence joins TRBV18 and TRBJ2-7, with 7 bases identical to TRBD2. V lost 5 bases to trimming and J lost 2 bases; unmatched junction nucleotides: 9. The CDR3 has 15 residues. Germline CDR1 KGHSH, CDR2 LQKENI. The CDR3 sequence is CASSVSGTNTYEQYF. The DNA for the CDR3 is TGTGCCAGCTCAGTGTCCGGGACTAACACCTACGAGCAGTACTTC.

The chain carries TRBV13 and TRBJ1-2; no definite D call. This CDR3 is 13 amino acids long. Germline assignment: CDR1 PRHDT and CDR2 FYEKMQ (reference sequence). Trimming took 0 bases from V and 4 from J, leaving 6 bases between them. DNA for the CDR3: TGTGCCAGCAGCTTAGGACGGAGCTATGGCTACACCTTC. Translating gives CASSLGRSYGYTF.

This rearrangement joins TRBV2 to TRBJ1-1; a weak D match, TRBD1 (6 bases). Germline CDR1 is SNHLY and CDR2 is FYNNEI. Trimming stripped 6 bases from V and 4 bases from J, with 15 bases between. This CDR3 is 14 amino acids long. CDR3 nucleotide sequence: TGTGCCAGCAGCCCTGAGGGGACAATCACTGAAGCTTTCTTT. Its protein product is CASSPEGTITEAFF.

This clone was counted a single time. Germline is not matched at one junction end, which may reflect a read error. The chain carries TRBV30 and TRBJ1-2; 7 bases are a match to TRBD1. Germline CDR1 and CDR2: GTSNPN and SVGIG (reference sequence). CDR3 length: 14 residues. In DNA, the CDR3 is TGTGCCTGGAGTGTAGGACAGGATAACTATGGCTACCCCTTC. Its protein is CAWSVGQDNYGYPF.

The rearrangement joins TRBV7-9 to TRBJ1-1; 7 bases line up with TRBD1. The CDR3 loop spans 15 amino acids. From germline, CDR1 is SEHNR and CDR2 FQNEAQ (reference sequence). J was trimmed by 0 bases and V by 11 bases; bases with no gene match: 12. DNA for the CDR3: TGTGCCGGTAGAGACAGGGCTACGATGAACACTGAAGCTTTCTTT. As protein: CAGRDRATMNTEAFF.

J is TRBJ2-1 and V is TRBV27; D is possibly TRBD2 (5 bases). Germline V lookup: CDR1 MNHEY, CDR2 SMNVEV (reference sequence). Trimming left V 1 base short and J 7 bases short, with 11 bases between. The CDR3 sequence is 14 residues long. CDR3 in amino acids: CASSLFTSLNEQFF. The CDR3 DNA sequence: TGTGCCAGCAGTTTATTTACTAGTTTGAATGAGCAGTTCTTC.

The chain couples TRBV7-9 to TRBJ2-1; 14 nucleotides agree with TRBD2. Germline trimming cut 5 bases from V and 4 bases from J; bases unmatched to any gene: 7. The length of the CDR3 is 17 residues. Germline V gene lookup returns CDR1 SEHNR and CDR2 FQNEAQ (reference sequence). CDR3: CASSPRTSGRYYNEQFF. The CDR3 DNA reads TGTGCCAGCAGCCCAAGGACTAGCGGGAGGTATTACAATGAGCAGTTCTTC.

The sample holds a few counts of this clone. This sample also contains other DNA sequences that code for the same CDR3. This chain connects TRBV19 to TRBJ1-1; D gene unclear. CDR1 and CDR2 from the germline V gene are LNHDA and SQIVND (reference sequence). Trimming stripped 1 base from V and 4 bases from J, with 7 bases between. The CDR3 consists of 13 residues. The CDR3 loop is CASSIGRATEAFF. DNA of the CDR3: TGTGCCAGTAGTATAGGGAGGGCCACTGAAGCTTTCTTT.

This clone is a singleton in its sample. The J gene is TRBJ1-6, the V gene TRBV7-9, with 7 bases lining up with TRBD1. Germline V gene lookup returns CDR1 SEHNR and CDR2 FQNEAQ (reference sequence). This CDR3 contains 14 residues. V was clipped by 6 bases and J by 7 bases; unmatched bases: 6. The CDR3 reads CASRTGTENSPLHF. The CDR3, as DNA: TGTGCCAGCAGGACCGGGACAGAGAATTCACCCCTCCACTTT.

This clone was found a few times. The CDR3 DNA reads TGTGCCAGCAGCTTATCGCTTGCGGGAGTCCGGGAGACCCAGTACTTC. Amino acids: CASSLSLAGVRETQYF. The chain couples TRBV11-2 to TRBJ2-5; 7 positions agree with TRBD2. V was clipped by 2 bases and J by 5 bases; unmatched bases: 11. CDR3 length equals 16 residues. CDR1 and CDR2 from the germline V gene are SGHAT and FQNNGV.

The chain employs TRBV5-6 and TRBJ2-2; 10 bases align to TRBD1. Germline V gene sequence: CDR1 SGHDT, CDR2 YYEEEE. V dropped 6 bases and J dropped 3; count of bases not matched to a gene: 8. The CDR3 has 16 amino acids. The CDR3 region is CASTTGGASYTGELFF. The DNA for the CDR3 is TGTGCCAGCACGACAGGGGGCGCGTCCTACACCGGGGAGCTGTTTTTT.

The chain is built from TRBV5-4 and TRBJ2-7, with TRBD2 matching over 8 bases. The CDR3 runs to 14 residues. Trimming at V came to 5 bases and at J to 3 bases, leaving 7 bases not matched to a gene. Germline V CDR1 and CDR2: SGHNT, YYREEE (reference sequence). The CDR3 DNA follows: TGTGCCAGCAGGGATGAACTAGCGGACTACGAGCAGTACTTC. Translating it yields CASRDELADYEQYF.

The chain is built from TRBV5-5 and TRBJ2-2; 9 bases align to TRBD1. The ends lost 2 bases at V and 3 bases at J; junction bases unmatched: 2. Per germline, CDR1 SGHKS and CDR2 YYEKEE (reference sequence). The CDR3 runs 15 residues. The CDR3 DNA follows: TGTGCCAGCAGCTTCGGACAGGGGCACACCGGGGAGCTGTTTTTT. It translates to CASSFGQGHTGELFF.

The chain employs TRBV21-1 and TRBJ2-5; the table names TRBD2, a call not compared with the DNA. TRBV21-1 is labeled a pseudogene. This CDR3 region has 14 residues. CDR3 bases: TGTGCCAGCAGCAAATGTACCGACGGGGAGACCCAGTACTTC. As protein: CASSKCTDGETQYF.

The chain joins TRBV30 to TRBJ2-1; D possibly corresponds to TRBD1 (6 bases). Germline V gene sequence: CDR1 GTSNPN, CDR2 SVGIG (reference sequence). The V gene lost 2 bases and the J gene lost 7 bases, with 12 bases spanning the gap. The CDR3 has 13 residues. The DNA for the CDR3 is TGTGCCTGGAGTAGGCAGGGGTGGAATGAGCAGTTCTTC. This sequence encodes CAWSRQGWNEQFF.

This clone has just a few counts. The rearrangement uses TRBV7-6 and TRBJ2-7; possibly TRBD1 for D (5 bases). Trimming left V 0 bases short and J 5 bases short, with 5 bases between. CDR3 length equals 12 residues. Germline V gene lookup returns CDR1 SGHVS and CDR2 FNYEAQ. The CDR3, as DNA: TGTGCCAGCAGCTTAGCACAGGACGAGCAGTACTTC. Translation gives CASSLAQDEQYF.

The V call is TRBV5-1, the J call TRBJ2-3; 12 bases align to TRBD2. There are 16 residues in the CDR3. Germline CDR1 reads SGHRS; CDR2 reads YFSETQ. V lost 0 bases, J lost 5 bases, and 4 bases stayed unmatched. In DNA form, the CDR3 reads TGCGCCAGCAGCTTGGCCCCTAGCGGGGGGGGAGATACGCAGTATTTT. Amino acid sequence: CASSLAPSGGGDTQYF.

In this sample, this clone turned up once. The chain's CDR3 is CASSSQQGNRHTEAFF. The CDR3 nucleotides read TGTGCCAGCAGTTCGCAACAGGGGAATCGACACACTGAAGCTTTCTTT. This chain uses TRBV27 with TRBJ1-1; TRBD1 matches at 7 bases. The germline gives CDR1 MNHEY, CDR2 SMNVEV (reference sequence). The CDR3 spans 16 residues. Trimming at V came to 4 bases and at J to 3 bases, leaving 11 bases not matched to a gene.

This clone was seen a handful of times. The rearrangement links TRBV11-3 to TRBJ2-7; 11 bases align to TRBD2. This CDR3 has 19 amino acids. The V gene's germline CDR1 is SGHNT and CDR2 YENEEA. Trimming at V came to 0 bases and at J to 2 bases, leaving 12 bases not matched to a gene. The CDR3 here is CASSLDPRRSGLAAYEQYF. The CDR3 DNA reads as TGTGCCAGCAGCTTAGATCCTCGCCGGTCGGGACTAGCGGCCTACGAGCAGTACTTC.

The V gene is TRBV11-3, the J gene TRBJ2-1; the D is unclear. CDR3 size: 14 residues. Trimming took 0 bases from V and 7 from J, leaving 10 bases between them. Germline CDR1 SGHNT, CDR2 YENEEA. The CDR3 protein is CASSLELLRNEQFF. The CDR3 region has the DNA TGTGCCAGCAGCTTAGAACTTCTGAGGAATGAGCAGTTCTTC.

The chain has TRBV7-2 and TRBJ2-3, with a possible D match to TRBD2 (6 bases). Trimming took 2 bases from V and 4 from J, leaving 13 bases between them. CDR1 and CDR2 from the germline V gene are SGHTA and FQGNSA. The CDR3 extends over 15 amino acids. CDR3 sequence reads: CASSLSGGEADTQYF. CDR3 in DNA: TGTGCCAGCAGCTTAAGCGGTGGGGAGGCAGATACGCAGTATTTT.